The 10 T cell receptor beta chains reported below all come from one sample, sequenced in a study of shared clonotypes between healthy human individuals (dated by TCRdb to the early 2020s). Libraries were built with the immunoSEQ multiplex PCR assay. The clones in this table, taken by TCRdb from immuneACCESS, are in-frame only. Not every clone is retained; where verified, under half of the shortfall comes from an unresolved V gene, and the cause of the rest is unknown. The table for this sample lists roughly 2,000,000 clones; about 95% of them were counted only once. The leading ten clones occupy more than 0.9% of the sample. CD8 naive samples were obtained by positive selection for CCR7 among CD45RO-negative cells, yielding a CD45RA+CCR7+ population from which TemRA cells were excluded. The specimen sequenced was naive CD8+ T cells sorted from blood. The cell subset or site label, as the study defines it: CD45RA+CCR7+. The origin of the receptors is a man between 18 and 29 years old in good health.

The chain carries TRBV4-3 and TRBJ2-7; D uncertain. With 0 bases removed from V and 2 bases from J, the gap between germline ends came to 2 bases. Germline loops: CDR1 LGHNA, CDR2 YSLEER. The CDR3 length is 12 residues. The CDR3 reads CASSQDTYEQYF. The CDR3 coding sequence is TGCGCCAGCAGCCAAGATACCTACGAGCAGTACTTC.

The chain uses TRBV6-1 and TRBJ2-2; 9 bases are a match to TRBD2. From germline, CDR1 is MNHNS and CDR2 SASEGT. V lost 4 bases to trimming and J lost 0 bases; unmatched junction nucleotides: 6. The CDR3 has 17 residues. CDR3 DNA: TGTGCCAGCAGTGGACCGGGACTAGCCACGAACACCGGGGAGCTGTTTTTT. Translation gives CASSGPGLATNTGELFF.

In regard to this clone: At the DNA level, this CDR3 is encoded by other sequences in the same sample as well. The V call is TRBV6-5, the J call TRBJ1-2, with TRBD1 matching over 10 bases. This CDR3 region has 15 residues. Germline V gene lookup returns CDR1 MNHEY and CDR2 SVGAGI. The V and J ends lost 0 bases and 4 bases, in that order; junction bases with no gene match: 2. The CDR3 region is CASSYSTGGFYGYTF. Here the CDR3 DNA reads TGTGCCAGCAGTTACTCGACAGGGGGCTTCTATGGCTACACCTTC.

This chain joins TRBV10-3 and TRBJ2-5; the D gene is possibly TRBD1 (6 bases). The CDR3 is 14 residues long. Germline-derived CDR1 and CDR2 are ENHRY and SYGVKD. Trimming removed 4 bases at V and 5 bases at J, with 14 bases between. The CDR3 protein is CAISGTDSWETQYF. CDR3 bases: TGTGCCATCAGTGGGACAGATTCTTGGGAGACCCAGTACTTC.

This clone has a handful of counts. The CDR3 bases are TGTGCCAGCAGCTTAGGCGGACAGGGAGGTAATTCACCCCTCCACTTT. The encoded protein is CASSLGGQGGNSPLHF. The J gene is TRBJ1-6, the V gene TRBV7-6, with 8 bases fitting TRBD1. There are 16 residues in the CDR3. With 1 base clipped from V and 6 bases from J, the junction kept 5 bases outside the gene matches. Per the germline V gene, CDR1 is SGHVS and CDR2 is FNYEAQ.

The chain joins TRBV13 to TRBJ2-7; unclear D gene. Germline V gene lookup returns CDR1 PRHDT and CDR2 FYEKMQ (reference sequence). Trimming stripped 2 bases from V and 5 bases from J, with 13 bases between. There are 14 residues in the CDR3. The CDR3 loop reads CASSLIARRDEQYF. The CDR3 DNA reads TGTGCCAGCAGCTTAATAGCTAGACGAGACGAGCAGTACTTC.

V is TRBV2 and J is TRBJ2-5; 10 bases align to TRBD2. CDR1 is SNHLY and CDR2 is FYNNEI in the germline V gene. The CDR3 has 16 residues. V trimming: 4 bases; J trimming: 2 bases; junction bases outside the gene matches: 7. This chain's CDR3 is CASSVSLAGDQETQYF. The CDR3 region has the DNA TGTGCCAGCAGTGTAAGCCTAGCGGGAGATCAAGAGACCCAGTACTTC. The whole variable domain, remainder taken from reference TRBV2 and TRBJ2-5, is EPEVTQTPSHQVTQMGQEVILRCVPISNHLYFYWYRQILGQKVEFLVSFYNNEISEKSEIFDDQFSVERPDGSNFTLKIRSTKLEDSAMYFCASSVSLAGDQETQYFGPGTRLLVL.

In the case of this clone: This CDR3 is also generated by other DNA sequences in the sample. The chain joins TRBV9 to TRBJ1-3; D ambiguous. Germline CDR1 and CDR2: SGDLS and YYNGEE. The CDR3 sequence is 16 residues long. Trimming cost V 0 bases and J 2 bases, with 12 bases left between them. The CDR3 bases are TGTGCCAGCAGCGTAGGATCCGAGGGTACTGGAAACACCATATATTTT. Translating gives CASSVGSEGTGNTIYF.

The chain has TRBV29-1 and TRBJ2-2, with TRBD2 as a possible D gene (5 bases). This CDR3 is built from 13 residues. Trimming removed 5 bases from V and 1 base from J, with 8 bases in between. Germline assignment: CDR1 SQVTM and CDR2 ANQGSEA. CDR3 in amino acids: CSVTRVNTGELFF. CDR3 sequence (DNA): TGCAGCGTTACTAGGGTGAACACCGGGGAGCTGTTTTTT.

The DNA for the CDR3 is TGTGCCAGCAGTTACGGATACAGTCCCCACGAGCAGTACTTC. Translated, it gives CASSYGYSPHEQYF. The chain carries TRBV6-5 and TRBJ2-7, with D hard to call. The V and J ends lost 2 bases and 5 bases respectively, with 13 bases between them. The CDR3 consists of 14 residues. Germline V gene lookup returns CDR1 MNHEY and CDR2 SVGAGI.